The clone carrying this TCR beta chain was recorded only once. This CDR3 comprises 15 residues. The J segment lost 4 bases and the V segment lost 3 bases, leaving 9 bases of the junction unmatched. Germline CDR1 and CDR2: MGHRA and YSYEKL. These data belong to a study of T cells after posttransplantation cyclophosphamide. The table came from immunoSEQ multiplex PCR; TCRdb's copy has only in-frame clones and leaves some out. There are over 20,000 clones in the sample; about 98% occur only once, and approximately 0.15% lies in the top ten. This TCR came from a man in his forties in good health, CMV-negative, and a related stem cell transplant donor. The chain is built from TRBV4-1 and TRBJ2-7; TRBD2 matches 7 bases. What was sequenced was naive CD8+ T cells sorted from PBMCs. The CDR3 spells CASSQDGLGLYEQYF. As DNA, the CDR3 is TGCGCCAGCAGCCAGGACGGACTAGGCTTGTACGAGCAGTACTTC.